This is a list of T cell receptor beta chains from one sample in a study of T-cell memory formation after mild COVID-19. TCRdb independently ran MiXCR on the 5' RACE reads; one entry per CDR3 protein. The sample has just over 400,000 distinct CDR3 sequences, roughly a quarter seen once. The sequenced sample consisted of PBMCs or a T cell subset sorted from them (not recorded which). The receptors stem from an adult woman who had mild COVID-19 (a few samples of this study predate the infection). Cell type and time point are not known. Both conserved end residues are part of each CDR3. The order of the fields is J gene, D gene, clone size, V gene, CDR3 DNA, CDR3 protein. D genes are given only for firm matches. Only some rows state a clone size, as once, few, many or a class for expanded clones.

>TRBJ1-2|.|.|TRBV5-1
TGCGCCAGCAGCACCCGGACGGACAACTATGGCTACACCTTC
CASSTRTDNYGYTF
>TRBJ1-1|.|.|TRBV20-1
TGCAGTGCTAGGGTGGGCCCCGAAGGAGCTTTCTTT
CSARVGPEGAFF
>TRBJ2-5|.|.|TRBV5-6
TGTGCCAGCAGCTTCCTTAGCGAGGAGACCCAGTACTTC
CASSFLSEETQYF
>TRBJ2-6|TRBD1|few|TRBV19
TGTGCCAGTAGTAGGGGGACAGCTGGGGCCAACGTCCTGACTTTC
CASSRGTAGANVLTF
>TRBJ2-1|.|.|TRBV7-2
TGTGCCAGCAGTTCCCGGACTCTTCTCAGCTCCTACAATGAGCAGTTCTTC
CASSSRTLLSSYNEQFF
>TRBJ2-6|.|.|TRBV6-1
TGTGCCAGCAGGTCCCTAGAGGGGGGGGCCCTCTCTGGGGCCAACGTCCTGACTTTC
CASRSLEGGALSGANVLTF
>TRBJ2-1|TRBD2|few|TRBV5-6
TGTGCCAGCAGCTTGGATGCCGGACTAGCGGGGGCGTTCAATGAGCAGTTCTTC
CASSLDAGLAGAFNEQFF
>TRBJ2-7|TRBD1|.|TRBV11-1
TGTGCCAGCAGCTTGGAGAACGGACAGGGCTACGAGCAGTACTTC
CASSLENGQGYEQYF
>TRBJ2-7|TRBD2|.|TRBV6-2/TRBV6-3
TGTGCCAGCAGTTACTGGACTAGCGGGGTGACCTCCTACGAGCAGTACTTC
CASSYWTSGVTSYEQYF
>TRBJ1-6|.|few|TRBV12-3/TRBV12-4
TGTGCCAGCAGTTTTAACCGGGGATATGCTTCACCCCTCCACTTT
CASSFNRGYASPLHF
>TRBJ2-7|TRBD2|once|TRBV20-1
TGCAGTGCTAGAGATAAGGCTAGCGGGGGCTTCTACGAGCAGTACTTC
CSARDKASGGFYEQYF
>TRBJ2-3|.|few|TRBV15
TGTGCCACCAGCAGAGATATAGGGCGGTTAGGCACAGATACGCAGTATTTT
CATSRDIGRLGTDTQYF
>TRBJ2-7|TRBD1|medium-sized|TRBV5-1
TGCGCCAGCAGCCCCACGACAGGGGGCGAGGAGCAGTACTTC
CASSPTTGGEEQYF
>TRBJ2-3|.|few|TRBV20-1
TGCAGTGCTAGTCTAGCCGTTACGCAGTATTTT
CSASLAVTQYF
>TRBJ2-1|TRBD2|.|TRBV3-1
TGTGCCAGCAGCCAAGTTCTTACGGGGCTAGCGGGGGACAATGAGCAGTTCTTC
CASSQVLTGLAGDNEQFF